Below are 8 T cell receptor beta chains sequenced from a single sample in a study of T cells in Graves' hyperthyroidism and ophthalmopathy. It was RNA transcripts that yielded the amplified TCR beta CDR3 regions. HTBI primers drove first-round RT-PCR of the TCR CDR3. One entry per CDR3 protein, called by TCRdb with MiXCR from the multiplex PCR reads. There are some 490,000 distinct CDR3 sequences in the sample; approximately 16% occur only once, and roughly 29% lies in the top ten. The source material was blood. The source is a young woman with Graves' ophthalmopathy.

The rearrangement joins TRBV6-1 to TRBJ1-1; D remains unclear. The V gene's germline CDR1 is MNHNS and CDR2 SASEGT. The CDR3 runs 12 residues. With 2 bases removed from V and 5 bases from J, the gap between germline ends came to 6 bases. CDR3 DNA: TGTGCCAGCAGTGAACATCAAACTGAAGCTTTCTTT. Protein sequence: CASSEHQTEAFF.

The chain employs TRBV3-1 and TRBJ2-7; TRBD2 aligns across 7 bases. Germline V gene data show CDR1 as LGHDT and CDR2 as YNNKEL (reference sequence). The CDR3 consists of 15 residues. V was clipped by 0 bases and J by 3 bases; unmatched bases: 5. The CDR3: CASSQDPGLGYEQYF. The CDR3 nucleotides read TGTGCCAGCAGCCAAGATCCCGGACTAGGCTACGAGCAGTACTTC.

Ten or more counts support this clonotype. The V and J genes are TRBV12-3 or TRBV12-4 and TRBJ2-5; D possibly corresponds to TRBD1 (6 bases). Trimming stripped 1 base from V and 0 bases from J, with 9 bases between. The CDR3 length is 15 residues. The CDR3 protein is CASSLGQGNQETQYF. The CDR3 DNA sequence: TGTGCCAGCAGTTTAGGGCAGGGGAACCAAGAGACCCAGTACTTC.

This clonotype occurred a few times. The chain employs TRBV4-3 and TRBJ2-1; D is ambiguous. CDR1 is LGHNA, CDR2 YSLEER, per germline. V gave up 2 bases and J gave up 0 bases, with 14 bases separating them. The CDR3 is 17 residues long. CDR3 DNA sequence: TGCGCCAGCAGCCAATCATGGCTGGGCAGCTCCTACAATGAGCAGTTCTTC. As protein: CASSQSWLGSSYNEQFF.

At least ten counts were recorded for this clonotype. V is TRBV4-1 and J is TRBJ1-2; the D is unclear. Germline CDR1 reads MGHRA; CDR2 reads YSYEKL. This CDR3 is built from 15 residues. V lost 3 bases to trimming and J lost 4 bases, with 15 bases between them. This CDR3 is CASSQDFGPTYGYTF. Here the CDR3 DNA reads TGCGCCAGCAGCCAGGACTTCGGACCCACCTATGGCTACACCTTC.

This clonotype appeared a few times. This rearrangement joins TRBV9 to TRBJ2-3, with 9 bases identical to TRBD2. This CDR3 has 16 residues. In germline, CDR1 is SGDLS, CDR2 YYNGEE. With V trimmed by 0 bases and J by 4 bases, 6 bases remained unmatched. The CDR3 loop reads CASSVVSGSGSDTQYF. The CDR3 DNA sequence: TGTGCCAGCAGCGTAGTTAGCGGGAGCGGGTCAGATACGCAGTATTTT.

In this sample, this clonotype turned up many times. The chain couples TRBV27 to TRBJ2-3, with TRBD2 identical over 9 bases. Germline assignment: CDR1 MNHEY and CDR2 SMNVEV (reference sequence). V trimming: 6 bases; J trimming: 1 base; junction bases outside the gene matches: 5. The CDR3 sequence is 15 residues long. CDR3 protein: CASSQIAGGTDTQYF. The DNA for the CDR3 is TGTGCCAGCAGCCAAATAGCGGGAGGCACAGATACGCAGTATTTT.

The rearrangement uses TRBV19 and TRBJ2-4, with D tentatively TRBD1 (6 bases). Germline CDR1 LNHDA, CDR2 SQIVND (reference sequence). V was pared by 2 bases and J by 2 bases, with 13 bases between. The CDR3 contains 16 residues. CDR3 amino acids: CASSIIIQGSKNIQYF. Here the CDR3 DNA reads TGTGCCAGTAGTATAATCATACAGGGTTCCAAAAACATTCAGTACTTC.